This passage covers 25 T cell receptor beta chains from one sample sequenced in a study of T-cell memory formation after mild COVID-19. TCRdb analysed the 5' RACE reads with MiXCR anew, one entry per CDR3 protein. The table shows a few hundred thousand distinct CDR3 sequences, with approximately 29% occurring only once. Specimen: PBMCs or a T cell subset sorted from them (not recorded which). The receptors stem from an adult woman who had mild COVID-19 (a few samples of this study predate the infection). Cell type and time point are not known.

Only one count was recorded for this clonotype. V is TRBV16 and J is TRBJ1-1; D not certain. V lost 2 bases to trimming and J lost 3 bases, with 19 bases between them. The CDR3 has 17 amino acids. The germline CDR1 and CDR2 sequences are KGHSY and FQNENV. CDR3 sequence: CASSQAVKGGVYTEAFF. The CDR3 bases are TGTGCCAGCAGCCAAGCAGTAAAGGGCGGGGTGTACACTGAAGCTTTCTTT.

This clonotype was detected only a few times. The rearrangement links TRBV4-1 to TRBJ1-5; 11 bases align to TRBD1. CDR1 is MGHRA and CDR2 is YSYEKL in the germline V gene. The CDR3 is made up of 15 amino acids. The trim removed 1 base at V and 8 bases at J, leaving 4 bases unmatched. The CDR3 loop reads CASSQVGQGAKPQHF. The DNA for the CDR3 is TGCGCCAGCAGCCAAGTAGGACAGGGGGCGAAGCCCCAGCATTTT.

V and J are TRBV6-6 and TRBJ2-5; D remains unclear. Trimming took off 2 bases at V and 3 bases at J, with 4 bases between the two ends. CDR1 and CDR2 (germline): MNHNY, SVGAGI (reference sequence). The CDR3 consists of 12 residues. CDR3 DNA sequence: TGTGCCAGCAGTTACGGGAAAGAGACCCAGTACTTC. It is translated as CASSYGKETQYF.

This clonotype was detected only a few times. The chain employs TRBV18 and TRBJ2-1; D perhaps matches TRBD1 (5 bases). V was trimmed by 3 bases and J by 9 bases, leaving 18 bases between them. CDR3 length: 15 residues. Germline CDR1 and CDR2: KGHSH and LQKENI. CDR3 amino acids: CASSPALAGIGEQFF. DNA for the CDR3: TGTGCCAGCTCACCGGCTTTGGCAGGGATAGGTGAGCAGTTCTTC.

This clonotype was found a few times. J is TRBJ1-5 and V is TRBV12-3 or TRBV12-4; no clear D gene. The CDR3 runs to 13 residues. The V end was cut by 7 bases, the J end by 0 bases, with 7 bases between. The CDR3 region is CASTLDSNQPQHF. As DNA, the CDR3 is TGTGCCAGCACCCTAGATAGCAATCAGCCCCAGCATTTT.

The chain joins TRBV7-2 to TRBJ1-6, with D unresolved. Germline V CDR1 and CDR2: SGHTA, FQGNSA. The CDR3 consists of 16 residues. Trimming stripped 3 bases from V and 0 bases from J, with 9 bases between. The CDR3 here is CASSFSRSSYNSPLHF. The CDR3 coding sequence is TGTGCCAGCAGCTTTTCTCGGAGCTCCTATAATTCACCCCTCCACTTT.

The gene calls are TRBV4-3 and TRBJ2-5, with 7 bases fitting TRBD1. The CDR3 runs 14 residues. V trimming: 4 bases; J trimming: 2 bases; junction bases outside the gene matches: 4. Germline loops: CDR1 LGHNA, CDR2 YSLEER. CDR3 amino acids: CASSRWTGQETQYF. The DNA of the CDR3 is TGCGCCAGCAGCCGGTGGACAGGTCAAGAGACCCAGTACTTC.

The gene calls are TRBV5-6 and TRBJ2-3; the match to TRBD1 covers 7 bases. CDR1 and CDR2 from the germline V gene are SGHDT and YYEEEE. The CDR3 length is 15 residues. V shed 4 bases, J shed 1 base, and the junction held 6 bases outside the gene matches. The CDR3 region has the DNA TGTGCCAGCAGCATCGACAGGGCTCGCACAGATACGCAGTATTTT. Its translation: CASSIDRARTDTQYF.

The chain carries TRBV24-1 and TRBJ2-6; perhaps TRBD2 as D (5 bases). Germline lookup yields CDR1 KGHDR and CDR2 SFDVKD. The CDR3 totals 17 residues. With 4 bases removed from V and 2 bases from J, the gap between germline ends came to 14 bases. The DNA of the CDR3 is TGTGCCACCAGTGACCCGGCGGGTTCGCCTGGGGCCAACGTCCTGACTTTC. Its translation is CATSDPAGSPGANVLTF.

The CDR3 nucleotides are TGCGCCAGCAGCTTGAAGGTGGCGGATACGCAGTATTTT. It codes for CASSLKVADTQYF. V usage is TRBV5-1 and J usage is TRBJ2-3; D is ambiguous. This CDR3 region has 13 residues. Germline values: CDR1 SGHRS, CDR2 YFSETQ. Between the trimmed V and J ends, which lost 1 base and 6 bases, there was a span of 9 bases.

J is TRBJ2-7 and V is TRBV7-9, with D hard to call. The germline CDR1 and CDR2 sequences are SEHNR and FQNEAQ (reference sequence). The CDR3 length is 16 residues. V was clipped by 4 bases and J by 2 bases, with 18 bases between them. The CDR3 coding sequence is TGTGCCAGCAGCTCCTGGGAAGAAGGCGCTCCCTACGAGCAGTACTTC. The encoded protein is CASSSWEEGAPYEQYF.

The chain employs TRBV12-3 or TRBV12-4 and TRBJ1-1; 7 bases match TRBD1. CDR3 length equals 14 residues. Germline trimming cut 3 bases from V and 3 bases from J; bases unmatched to any gene: 4. In DNA form, the CDR3 reads TGTGCCAGCAGTTTTGACAGGGTGGACACTGAAGCTTTCTTT. As protein: CASSFDRVDTEAFF.

This chain connects TRBV15 to TRBJ2-1, with 8 bases that match TRBD2. Germline trimming cut 3 bases from V and 6 bases from J; bases unmatched to any gene: 7. The CDR3 is 15 amino acids. The germline V gene encodes CDR1 LNHNV and CDR2 YYDKDF (reference sequence). This chain's CDR3 is CATSSRAGVSNEQFF. The CDR3 DNA follows: TGTGCCACCAGCAGTAGAGCGGGAGTTTCCAATGAGCAGTTCTTC.

The J gene is TRBJ2-5, the V gene TRBV20-1; possibly TRBD1 or TRBD2 for D (5 bases each). The CDR3 covers 14 residues. The V gene lost 0 bases and the J gene lost 4 bases, with 12 bases spanning the gap. Germline CDR1 DFQATT, CDR2 SNEGSKA (reference sequence). Here the CDR3 DNA reads TGCAGTGCTAGAGATCCGAGGGGCCGAGAGACCCAGTACTTC. Translated: CSARDPRGRETQYF.

The CDR3 region has the DNA TGTGCCACCAGTGATCACAGGGGGCTGAGGACCCAGTACTTC. Translating gives CATSDHRGLRTQYF. This chain connects TRBV24-1 to TRBJ2-5; 9 nucleotides line up with TRBD1. After removal of 3 bases from V and 7 bases from J, the junction contained 5 bases not matched to a gene. The CDR3 length is 14 residues. Germline loops: CDR1 KGHDR, CDR2 SFDVKD.

In this sample, this clonotype turned up a few times. The gene calls are TRBV24-1 and TRBJ1-2; D ambiguous. V lost 1 base to trimming and J lost 4 bases, with 3 bases between them. The CDR3 contains 12 residues. Germline V gene data show CDR1 as KGHDR and CDR2 as SFDVKD. The CDR3 DNA sequence: TGTGCCACCAGTGATTTAGGCTATGGCTACACCTTC. It is translated as CATSDLGYGYTF.

This clonotype was counted at least ten times. The chain joins TRBV19 to TRBJ1-5; a weak D match, TRBD1 (6 bases). This CDR3 region has 15 residues. Germline-derived CDR1 and CDR2 are LNHDA and SQIVND (reference sequence). Trimming removed 6 bases from V and 4 bases from J, with 16 bases in between. This CDR3 is CASSPARGGNQPQHF. The CDR3 coding sequence is TGTGCCAGTAGCCCCGCCAGGGGAGGTAATCAGCCCCAGCATTTT. Full variable domain (missing parts from reference TRBV19 and TRBJ1-5): DGGITQSPKYLFRKEGQNVTLSCEQNLNHDAMYWYRQDPGQGLRLIYYSQIVNDFQKGDIAEGYSVSREKKESFPLTVTSAQKNPTAFYLCASSPARGGNQPQHFGDGTRLSIL.

The chain couples TRBV14 to TRBJ2-3, with 11 bases aligning to TRBD2. This CDR3 region has 15 residues. V dropped 5 bases and J dropped 2; count of bases not matched to a gene: 3. CDR1 and CDR2 from the germline V gene are SGHDN and FVKESK. The DNA for the CDR3 is TGTGCCAGCAGCATGGGACTAGCGGCCACAGATACGCAGTATTTT. Translation gives CASSMGLAATDTQYF.

This chain connects TRBV5-1 to TRBJ1-1, with 10 bases that match TRBD1. Germline lookup yields CDR1 SGHRS and CDR2 YFSETQ. V shed 3 bases, J shed 3 bases, and the junction held 2 bases outside the gene matches. This CDR3 comprises 14 residues. In nucleotides, the CDR3 is TGCGCCAGCAGCTCCGGGACAGGGGACACTGAAGCTTTCTTT. Its translation is CASSSGTGDTEAFF.

This clonotype was recorded a few times. The chain joins TRBV12-5 to TRBJ1-1; D is possibly TRBD1 (5 bases). The ends were cut back, 8 bases at V and 0 bases at J, with 16 bases in the middle. This CDR3 region has 15 residues. Germline V gene data show CDR1 as LGHNT and CDR2 as FRNRAP. CDR3 residues: CASRRGPGLNTEAFF. CDR3 nucleotide sequence: TGTGCTAGTCGCCGGGGACCGGGTCTGAACACTGAAGCTTTCTTT.

This chain connects TRBV6-5 to TRBJ2-3; 8 bases match TRBD2. The CDR3 has 14 residues. V was clipped by 2 bases and J by 3 bases; unmatched bases: 1. The germline V gene encodes CDR1 MNHEY and CDR2 SVGAGI. The CDR3 here is CASSYPGGTDTQYF. The CDR3 nucleotides read TGTGCCAGCAGTTACCCGGGAGGGACAGATACGCAGTATTTT.

This rearrangement joins TRBV3-1 to TRBJ2-5; possible D gene TRBD2, 7 bases. The CDR3 extends over 14 amino acids. Germline CDR1 LGHDT, CDR2 YNNKEL (reference sequence). V was trimmed by 6 bases and J by 4 bases, leaving 15 bases between them. Here the CDR3 reads CASRTGGRGETQYF. The DNA of the CDR3 is TGTGCCAGCAGGACGGGGGGCCGGGGAGAGACCCAGTACTTC.

This clonotype has just a few counts. The genes are TRBV7-6 and TRBJ2-2; 10 bases match TRBD2. CDR1 and CDR2 (germline): SGHVS, FNYEAQ. The CDR3 length is 18 residues. The V segment lost 2 bases and the J segment 5 bases; nucleotides outside the gene matches: 11. Here the CDR3 DNA reads TGTGCCAGCAGCTTATCATTTGGGGGTAGCGGGAGGACCGGGGAGCTGTTTTTT. Translating it yields CASSLSFGGSGRTGELFF.

This clonotype was recorded a few times. The chain recombines TRBV12-3 or TRBV12-4 with TRBJ1-1; unclear D gene. The germline V and J ends were trimmed by 3 bases and 1 base, with 6 bases remaining between them. The CDR3 contains 13 residues. The CDR3 nucleotides read TGTGCCAGCAGTTTTAGGGCGAACACTGAAGCTTTCTTT. Protein product: CASSFRANTEAFF.

CDR3 residues: CAWDGPMNTEAFF. CDR3 coding DNA: TGTGCCTGGGATGGACCGATGAACACTGAAGCTTTCTTT. This rearrangement joins TRBV30 to TRBJ1-1; D unresolved. V was shortened by 5 bases and J by 0 bases, with 10 bases between the two germline ends. The CDR3 runs to 13 residues. Germline V gene sequence: CDR1 GTSNPN, CDR2 SVGIG (reference sequence).